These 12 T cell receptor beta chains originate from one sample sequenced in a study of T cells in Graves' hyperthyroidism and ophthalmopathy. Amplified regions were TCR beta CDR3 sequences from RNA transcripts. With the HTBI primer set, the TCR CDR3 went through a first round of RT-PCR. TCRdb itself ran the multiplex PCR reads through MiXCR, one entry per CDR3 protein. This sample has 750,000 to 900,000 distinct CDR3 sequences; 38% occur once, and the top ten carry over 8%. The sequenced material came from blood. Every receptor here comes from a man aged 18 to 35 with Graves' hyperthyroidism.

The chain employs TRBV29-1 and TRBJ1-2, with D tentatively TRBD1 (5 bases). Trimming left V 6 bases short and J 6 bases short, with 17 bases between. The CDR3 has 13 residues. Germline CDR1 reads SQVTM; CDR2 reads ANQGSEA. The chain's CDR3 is CSVPSSGGDGYTF. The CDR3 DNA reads TGCAGCGTCCCGAGTTCTGGAGGGGATGGCTACACCTTC.

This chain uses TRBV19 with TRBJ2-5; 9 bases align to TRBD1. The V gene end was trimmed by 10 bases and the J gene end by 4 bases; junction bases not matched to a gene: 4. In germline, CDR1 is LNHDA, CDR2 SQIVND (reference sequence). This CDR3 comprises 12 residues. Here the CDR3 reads CAKTGGGETQYF. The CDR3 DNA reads TGTGCCAAAACAGGGGGCGGAGAGACCCAGTACTTC.

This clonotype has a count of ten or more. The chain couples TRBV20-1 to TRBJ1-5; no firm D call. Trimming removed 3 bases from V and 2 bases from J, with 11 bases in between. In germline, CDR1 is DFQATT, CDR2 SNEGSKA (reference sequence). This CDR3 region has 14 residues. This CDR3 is CSASVSRGNQPQHF. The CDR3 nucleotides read TGCAGTGCTAGCGTCAGCCGGGGCAATCAGCCCCAGCATTTT.

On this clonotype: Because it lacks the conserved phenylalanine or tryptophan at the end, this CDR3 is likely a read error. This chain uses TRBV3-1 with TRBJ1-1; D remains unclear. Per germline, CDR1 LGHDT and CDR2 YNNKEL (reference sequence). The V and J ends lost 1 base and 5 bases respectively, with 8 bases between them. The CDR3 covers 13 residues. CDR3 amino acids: CASSQVERTEAFL. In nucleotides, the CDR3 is TGTGCCAGCAGCCAAGTCGAGAGGACTGAAGCTTTCCTT.

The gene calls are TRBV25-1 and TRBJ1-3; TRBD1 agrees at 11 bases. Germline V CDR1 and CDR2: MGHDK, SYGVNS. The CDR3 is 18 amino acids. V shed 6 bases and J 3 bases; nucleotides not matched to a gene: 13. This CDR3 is CASSSDRGLSGGGNTIYF. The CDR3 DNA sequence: TGTGCCAGCAGCTCGGACAGGGGGCTTTCGGGCGGTGGAAACACCATATATTTT.

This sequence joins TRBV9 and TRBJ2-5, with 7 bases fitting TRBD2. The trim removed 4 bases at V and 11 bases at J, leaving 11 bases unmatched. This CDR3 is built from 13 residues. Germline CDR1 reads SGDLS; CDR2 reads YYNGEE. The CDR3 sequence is CASSLGLREEQYF. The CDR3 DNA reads TGTGCCAGCAGCTTGGGCCTCCGGGAGGAGCAGTACTTC.

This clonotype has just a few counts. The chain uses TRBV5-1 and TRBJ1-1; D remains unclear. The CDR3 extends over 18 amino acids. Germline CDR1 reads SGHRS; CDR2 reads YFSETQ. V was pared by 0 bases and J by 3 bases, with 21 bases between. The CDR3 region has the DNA TGCGCCAGCAGCTTGGATTCGGGCCTTCCGTCGGTAGACACTGAAGCTTTCTTT. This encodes CASSLDSGLPSVDTEAFF. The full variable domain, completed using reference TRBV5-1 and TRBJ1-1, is KAGVTQTPRYLIKTRGQQVTLSCSPISGHRSVSWYQQTPGQGLQFLFEYFSETQRNKGNFPGRFSGRQFSNSRSEMNVSTLELGDSALYLCASSLDSGLPSVDTEAFFGQGTRLTVV.

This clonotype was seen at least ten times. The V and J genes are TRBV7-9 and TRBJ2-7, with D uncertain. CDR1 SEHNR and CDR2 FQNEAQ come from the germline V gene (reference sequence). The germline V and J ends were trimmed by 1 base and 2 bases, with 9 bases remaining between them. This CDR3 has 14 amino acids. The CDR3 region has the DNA TGTGCCAGCAGCTTAGTGACGGCTCCCTACGAGCAGTACTTC. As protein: CASSLVTAPYEQYF.

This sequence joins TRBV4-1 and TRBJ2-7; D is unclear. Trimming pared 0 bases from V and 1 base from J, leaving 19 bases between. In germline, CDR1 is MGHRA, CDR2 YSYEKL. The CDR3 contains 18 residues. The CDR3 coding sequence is TGCGCCAGCAGCCAAGAAGGGTCGTCGCGTCCCGCTTCCTACGAGCAGTACTTC. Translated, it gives CASSQEGSSRPASYEQYF.

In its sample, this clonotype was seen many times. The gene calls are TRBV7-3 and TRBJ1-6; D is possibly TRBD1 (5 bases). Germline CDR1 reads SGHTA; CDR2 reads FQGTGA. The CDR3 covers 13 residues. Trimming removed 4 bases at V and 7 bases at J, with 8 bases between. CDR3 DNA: TGTGCCAGCAGCTCGGACACAAATTCACCCCTCCACTTT. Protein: CASSSDTNSPLHF.

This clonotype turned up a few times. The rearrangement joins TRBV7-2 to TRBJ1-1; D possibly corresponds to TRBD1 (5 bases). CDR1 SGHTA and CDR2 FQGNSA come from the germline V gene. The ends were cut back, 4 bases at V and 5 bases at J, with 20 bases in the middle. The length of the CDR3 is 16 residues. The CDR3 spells CASSSWGRGRVTEAFF. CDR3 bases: TGTGCCAGCAGCTCATGGGGGAGGGGTAGGGTTACTGAAGCTTTCTTT.

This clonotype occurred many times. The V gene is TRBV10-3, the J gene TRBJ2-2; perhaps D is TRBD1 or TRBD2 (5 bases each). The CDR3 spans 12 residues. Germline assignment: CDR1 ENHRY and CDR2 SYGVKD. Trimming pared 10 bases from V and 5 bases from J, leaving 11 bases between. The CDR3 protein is CATRDGTGELFF. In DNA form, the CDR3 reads TGTGCCACTCGGGACGGGACCGGGGAGCTGTTTTTT.